This T cell receptor beta chain was recorded in a study of blood T cell repertoires in COVID-19. Study details: Acute and convalescent COVID-19 specimens originated in the United States, Italy and Spain. Sources were T cells, B-cell-depleted T cells, or PBMCs; the material itself was cDNA or gDNA.

Per the original methods: The authors estimated nucleated cell counts from reference gene primer amplification. Profiled with immunoSEQ multiplex PCR; TCRdb holds only in-frame clones, not every one. The DNA was the basis for D and trimming; V, J and clone size are from that table. The repertoire holds roughly 250,000 clones, with under 85% as singletons. The ends lost 0 bases at V and 3 bases at J; junction bases unmatched: 4. This CDR3 has 16 amino acids. Germline CDR1 and CDR2: SGDLS and YYNGEE. Material for sequencing was peripheral blood. The source of this sequence is a woman in her thirties or forties with active or convalescent COVID-19. The chain carries TRBV9 and TRBJ2-1, with 9 nucleotides matching TRBD2. CDR3 protein: CASSVELAGGYNEQFF. The CDR3 coding sequence is TGTGCCAGCAGCGTAGAACTAGCGGGCGGCTACAATGAGCAGTTCTTC.